The 17 T cell receptor beta chains in this list originate from one sample, sequenced in a study of T cell responses to AZD1222 COVID-19 vaccine. The table came from immunoSEQ multiplex PCR; TCRdb's copy has only in-frame clones and leaves some out. This table has 150,000 to 180,000 clones, less than 90% appearing once. Here the sequenced sample was peripheral blood, taken after recovery from COVID-19. The receptors were gathered from an adult who had recovered from COVID-19.

J is TRBJ2-5 and V is TRBV7-3; D not resolved. The germline gives CDR1 SGHTA, CDR2 FQGTGA. This CDR3 region has 13 residues. V was clipped by 0 bases and J by 1 base, with 3 bases between them. The CDR3 DNA is TGTGCCAGCAGCTTAACTCCCCAAGAGACCCAGTACTTC. It yields the protein CASSLTPQETQYF.

The J gene is TRBJ2-7, the V gene TRBV7-6; 9 nucleotides line up with TRBD2. The J segment lost 2 bases and the V segment lost 5 bases, leaving 10 bases of the junction unmatched. Germline CDR1 reads SGHVS; CDR2 reads FNYEAQ. The length of the CDR3 is 16 residues. The DNA of the CDR3 is TGTGCCAGCAGCCTGGCGGGGGGGGGCTCCCCCTACGAGCAGTACTTC. As protein: CASSLAGGGSPYEQYF.

V is TRBV18 and J is TRBJ1-2, with 8 bases identical to TRBD1. The trim removed 0 bases at V and 2 bases at J, leaving 5 bases unmatched. Germline V gene lookup returns CDR1 KGHSH and CDR2 LQKENI. The CDR3 spans 16 residues. In DNA, the CDR3 is TGTGCCAGCTCACCACCGGGGGACAGGATAAACTATGGCTACACCTTC. Translated: CASSPPGDRINYGYTF.

This clone appeared once. The gene calls are TRBV7-9 and TRBJ2-1; 9 nucleotides agree with TRBD2. The J segment lost 13 bases and the V segment lost 3 bases, leaving 13 bases of the junction unmatched. There are 15 residues in the CDR3. Germline loops: CDR1 SEHNR, CDR2 FQNEAQ (reference sequence). The CDR3 loop reads CASSLPSGKREEQFF. The CDR3 DNA follows: TGTGCCAGCAGCTTGCCTAGCGGGAAAAGGGAGGAACAGTTCTTC.

The chain employs TRBV27 and TRBJ2-7; 8 bases line up with TRBD1. CDR1 is MNHEY, CDR2 SMNVEV, per germline (reference sequence). Germline trimming cut 7 bases from V and 7 bases from J; bases unmatched to any gene: 9. CDR3 length equals 13 residues. DNA for the CDR3: TGTGCCAGCATGTTGCAGGGGGCGCGGGAGCAGTACTTC. Translated, it gives CASMLQGAREQYF.

The rearrangement joins TRBV7-2 to TRBJ1-3, with D uncertain. CDR1 is SGHTA, CDR2 FQGNSA, per germline. The V gene lost 3 bases and the J gene lost 9 bases, with 9 bases spanning the gap. The CDR3 has 12 residues. The CDR3 protein is CASSFGVGTIYF. CDR3 bases: TGTGCCAGCAGCTTTGGGGTTGGCACCATATATTTT.

This chain joins TRBV28 and TRBJ2-7; 13 bases fit TRBD2. CDR1 is MDHEN and CDR2 is SYDVKM in the germline V gene. V was clipped by 5 bases and J by 4 bases; unmatched bases: 11. The CDR3 sequence is 17 residues long. The CDR3 is CASSPIGGLAGVYEQYF. The CDR3 DNA is TGTGCCAGCAGTCCTATAGGAGGACTAGCGGGAGTTTACGAGCAGTACTTC.

The V gene is TRBV28, the J gene TRBJ2-5, with 8 bases identical to TRBD1. The trim removed 5 bases at V and 5 bases at J, leaving 13 bases unmatched. The CDR3 covers 16 residues. The germline CDR1 and CDR2 sequences are MDHEN and SYDVKM. The CDR3 DNA is TGTGCCAGCAGTCCTACGACAGGGGTGGACGGGGAGACCCAGTACTTC. It translates to CASSPTTGVDGETQYF. The whole variable domain, remainder taken from reference TRBV28 and TRBJ2-5, is DVKVTQSSRYLVKRTGEKVFLECVQDMDHENMFWYRQDPGLGLRLIYFSYDVKMKEKGDIPEGYSVSREKKERFSLILESASTNQTSMYLCASSPTTGVDGETQYFGPGTRLLVL.

The sample holds one count of this clone. The rearrangement joins TRBV5-5 to TRBJ2-7; D is ambiguous. The CDR3 extends over 14 amino acids. V dropped 2 bases and J dropped 2 bases, with 11 bases sitting between them. Germline CDR1 is SGHKS and CDR2 is YYEKEE (reference sequence). CDR3 residues: CASSFAPGPYEQYF. The CDR3, as DNA: TGTGCCAGCAGCTTCGCACCCGGTCCCTACGAGCAGTACTTC.

The chain is built from TRBV5-1 and TRBJ2-7, with a weak D call TRBD1 (5 bases). The V end was cut by 2 bases, the J end by 2 bases, with 8 bases between. Germline V gene lookup returns CDR1 SGHRS and CDR2 YFSETQ. The CDR3 contains 13 residues. CDR3 loop: CASSFQGPYEQYF. CDR3 coding DNA: TGCGCCAGCAGCTTTCAGGGCCCCTACGAGCAGTACTTC.

Worth noting for this clone: The same CDR3 arises from other DNA sequences in this sample as well. The chain carries TRBV9 and TRBJ2-7; D may match TRBD1 or TRBD2 (5 bases each). CDR3 size: 15 residues. Deletions cut 5 bases from V and 0 bases from J, with 15 bases between. In germline, CDR1 is SGDLS, CDR2 YYNGEE. CDR3 DNA: TGTGCCAGCAGTCCCGGGACCGCGAGCTCCTACGAGCAGTACTTC. Translating gives CASSPGTASSYEQYF.

The chain uses TRBV4-1 and TRBJ1-1; the D is unclear. Trimming took off 0 bases at V and 0 bases at J, with 14 bases between the two ends. The CDR3 is made up of 17 amino acids. Germline loops: CDR1 MGHRA, CDR2 YSYEKL. CDR3: CASSQEVNGIMNTEAFF. Written as DNA, the CDR3 is TGCGCCAGCAGCCAAGAAGTGAACGGAATTATGAACACTGAAGCTTTCTTT.

The chain carries TRBV19 and TRBJ1-3; D call uncertain. Deletions cut 7 bases from V and 0 bases from J, with 7 bases between. Looked up from germline, CDR1 is LNHDA and CDR2 is SQIVND (reference sequence). CDR3 length equals 13 residues. The CDR3 is CASIKDSGNTIYF. CDR3 bases: TGTGCCAGTATTAAGGACTCTGGAAACACCATATATTTT. The complete variable domain, with remaining parts taken from reference TRBV19 and TRBJ1-3, reads DGGITQSPKYLFRKEGQNVTLSCEQNLNHDAMYWYRQDPGQGLRLIYYSQIVNDFQKGDIAEGYSVSREKKESFPLTVTSAQKNPTAFYLCASIKDSGNTIYFGEGSWLTVV.

Notes on this clone: One junction end does not reproduce the germline sequence, and a read error may be involved. CDR3 DNA sequence: TGTGCCAGTAGTTTAGAAGGTAGGAGGGGCAATCAGCCCCAGCATTTT. Encoded protein: CASSLEGRRGNQPQHF. V is TRBV19 and J is TRBJ1-5; D ambiguous. Per germline, CDR1 LNHDA and CDR2 SQIVND (reference sequence). The length of the CDR3 is 16 residues. The whole variable domain, filled in from reference TRBV19 and TRBJ1-5, reads DGGITQSPKYLFRKEGQNVTLSCEQNLNHDAMYWYRQDPGQGLRLIYYSQIVNDFQKGDIAEGYSVSREKKESFPLTVTSAQKNPTAFYLCASSLEGRRGNQPQHFGDGTRLSIL.

This clone was seen once. The chain employs TRBV5-4 and TRBJ2-3, with 9 bases that match TRBD2. The CDR3 covers 15 residues. The V gene's germline CDR1 is SGHNT and CDR2 YYREEE (reference sequence). The V segment lost 4 bases and the J segment 2 bases; nucleotides outside the gene matches: 5. CDR3 amino acids: CASSLRGGVTDTQYF. The CDR3, as DNA: TGTGCCAGCAGCCTGCGGGGGGGCGTCACAGATACGCAGTATTTT.

This chain links TRBV7-9 with TRBJ1-5, with D perhaps matching TRBD1 (5 bases). The germline CDR1 and CDR2 sequences are SEHNR and FQNEAQ (reference sequence). The CDR3 runs to 14 residues. The V gene lost 3 bases and the J gene lost 10 bases, with 16 bases spanning the gap. In nucleotides, the CDR3 is TGTGCCAGCAGCTTGGGGGATCGTTTTGGCCCCCAGCATTTT. Its translation: CASSLGDRFGPQHF.

A single count supports this clone. The rearrangement uses TRBV4-3 and TRBJ2-3; 13 bases are shared with TRBD2. Germline V gene sequence: CDR1 LGHNA, CDR2 YSLEER. CDR3 length equals 16 residues. The trim removed 4 bases at V and 4 bases at J, leaving 5 bases unmatched. CDR3 DNA sequence: TGCGCCAGCAGCCCGGGGACTAGCGGGGAATCAGATACGCAGTATTTT. Translating gives CASSPGTSGESDTQYF.